This T cell receptor (beta chain) appears in the sequencing data of a study of blood T cell repertoires in COVID-19. Study in general: COVID-19 samples collected from the United States, Italy and Spain covered acute and convalescent phases. From T cells, B-cell-depleted T cells, or PBMCs came the material, which was cDNA or gDNA.

This clone was recorded once. V dropped 1 base and J dropped 4 bases, with 10 bases sitting between them. Germline lookup yields CDR1 SGHVS and CDR2 FQNEAQ. The CDR3 runs 14 residues. Per the authors' pipeline: The authors estimated nucleated cell counts from reference gene primer amplification. TCRdb's copy holds only in-frame clones and misses some; the assay was immunoSEQ multiplex PCR. V and J calls and clone size follow that table, whereas D and trimming were derived from the DNA. Among roughly 250,000 clones, more than 75% were seen once, and the ten largest hold 3% to 4%. Participants reported their clinical history, and cohort assignment relied on those reports.

The V gene is TRBV7-8, the J gene TRBJ1-1; the D gene is possibly TRBD1 (5 bases). The source material was PBMCs or T cells enriched from blood (not recorded which). This clonotype was obtained from a woman aged 40 to 55 with acute COVID-19. CDR3 protein: CASSLGGGGTEAFF. The CDR3 nucleotides read TGTGCCAGCAGCTTAGGGGGCGGTGGCACTGAAGCTTTCTTT. Drawing the rest from reference TRBV7-8 and TRBJ1-1, the complete variable domain is GAGVSQSPRYKVAKRGQDVALRCDPISGHVSLFWYQQALGQGPEFLTYFQNEAQLDKSGLPSDRFFAERPEGSVSTLKIQRTQQEDSAVYLCASSLGGGGTEAFFGQGTRLTVV.